This record looks at one T cell receptor beta chain sequence and its context. No antigen is known for it. Produced via immunoSEQ multiplex PCR; TCRdb's table is partial and in-frame only. Here the sample spans around 25,000 clones, around 77% being singletons. These data originate in a study of a mutant IDH1 vaccine in newly diagnosed glioma. Germline lookup yields CDR1 SGHDN and CDR2 FVKESK. The CDR3 covers 17 residues. V lost 3 bases, J lost 1 base, and 3 bases stayed unmatched. The time point: week 11, during vaccination. The content of each vaccine dose was 300 ug of mutant IDH1 20-mer peptide, and topical imiquimod accompanied it.

The V and J genes are TRBV14 and TRBJ2-5, with 15 bases matching TRBD2. The TCR comes from a woman under 30 with glioma. The sample in question was PBMCs, obtained from a glioma patient whose treatment included an IDH1 peptide vaccine. The CDR3 here is CASSQGLAGGFQETQYF. The CDR3 DNA follows: TGTGCCAGCAGCCAGGGACTAGCGGGGGGCTTCCAAGAGACCCAGTACTTC.